This TCR beta chain came from a study of beta chain features in type 1 diabetes. Trimming left V 8 bases short and J 1 base short, with 15 bases between. The CDR3 has 15 amino acids. The germline V gene has CDR1 MRHNA and CDR2 SNTAGT. This clone was seen a handful of times. Its antigen is still unknown. Study-level results: Insertions were fewer and deletions more numerous at VDJ junctions in type 1 diabetes patients. Shorter TCRB CDR3s, moderately but significantly so, marked every one of the four CD4+ subsets in Type 1 diabetes patients.

A CD45RO/CCR7/CD25/CD127/CD95/CD27 panel sorted naive, central memory, regulatory and stem cell-like memory CD4+ cells. The sequenced template was cDNA made from the entire isolated RNA. The protocol was immunoSEQ multiplex PCR, while the TCRdb copy is restricted to in-frame clones and leaves out a portion. Among a few hundred thousand clones listed, over 8.5% were seen once. This chain connects TRBV6-4 to TRBJ2-1, with D possibly matching TRBD1 (5 bases). The sample consisted of central memory CD4+ T cells from blood. This clonotype was obtained from a man in his thirties or forties with type 1 diabetes. The CDR3 sequence: CASSPTRESYNEQFF. CDR3 in DNA: TGTGCCAGCTCCCCAACCAGGGAATCCTACAATGAGCAGTTCTTC.